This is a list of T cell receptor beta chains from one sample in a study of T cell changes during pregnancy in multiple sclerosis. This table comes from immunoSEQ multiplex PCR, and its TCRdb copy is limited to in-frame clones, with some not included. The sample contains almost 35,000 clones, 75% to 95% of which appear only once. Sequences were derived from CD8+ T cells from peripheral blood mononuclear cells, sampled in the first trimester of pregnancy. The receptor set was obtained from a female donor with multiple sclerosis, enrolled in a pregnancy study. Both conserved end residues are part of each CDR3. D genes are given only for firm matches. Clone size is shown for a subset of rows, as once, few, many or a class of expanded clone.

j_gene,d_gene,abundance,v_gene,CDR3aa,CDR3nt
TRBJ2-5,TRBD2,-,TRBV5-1,CASSDSTSGTGETQYF,TGCGCCAGTTCCGACTCGACTAGCGGGACGGGGGAGACCCAGTACTTC
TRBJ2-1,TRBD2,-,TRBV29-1,CSASGNPPYNEQFF,TGCAGCGCCAGCGGGAACCCCCCTTACAATGAGCAGTTCTTC
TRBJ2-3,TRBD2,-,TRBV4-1,CASSQDPFLAGVSDTQYF,TGCGCCAGCAGCCAAGATCCCTTCCTAGCGGGAGTATCAGATACGCAGTATTTT
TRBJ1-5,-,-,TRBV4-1,CASSQVTAQPQHF,TGCGCCAGCAGCCAGGTGACAGCTCAGCCCCAGCATTTT
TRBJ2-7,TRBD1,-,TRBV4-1,CASSQDSITGGAYEQYF,TGCGCCAGCAGCCAAGACTCAATCACAGGGGGAGCCTACGAGCAGTACTTC
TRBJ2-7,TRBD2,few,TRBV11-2,CASSSLAGVAYEQYF,TGTGCCAGCAGCTCACTAGCGGGAGTCGCCTACGAGCAGTACTTC
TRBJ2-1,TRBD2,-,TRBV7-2,CASTPGGHEQFF,TGTGCCAGCACCCCGGGGGGGCATGAGCAGTTCTTC
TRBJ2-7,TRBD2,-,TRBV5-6,CASSLDLGGSGLSYEQYF,TGTGCCAGCAGCTTGGATCTTGGCGGGAGTGGACTTTCCTACGAGCAGTACTTC
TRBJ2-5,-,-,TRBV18,CASSPPKGGETQYF,TGTGCCAGCTCACCACCGAAGGGCGGGGAGACCCAGTACTTC
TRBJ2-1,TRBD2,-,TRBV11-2,CASSPPGLADHEQFF,TGTGCCAGCAGCCCGCCGGGACTAGCGGACCACGAGCAGTTCTTC
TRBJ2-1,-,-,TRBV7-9,CASSTDEQFF,TGTGCCAGCAGCACAGATGAGCAGTTCTTC
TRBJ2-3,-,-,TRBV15,CATSRQGLSTDTQYF,TGTGCCACCAGCAGACAGGGTTTGAGCACAGATACGCAGTATTTT
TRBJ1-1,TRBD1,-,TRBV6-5,CASSLGQGWTEAFF,TGTGCCAGCAGTTTAGGACAGGGCTGGACTGAAGCTTTCTTT
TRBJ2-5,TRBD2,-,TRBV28,CASSLLAGGPGYF,TGTGCCAGCAGTTTACTAGCGGGAGGGCCTGGGTACTTC
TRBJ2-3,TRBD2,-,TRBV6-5,CASQSGIGPDTQYF,TGTGCCAGCCAGAGCGGGATCGGGCCAGATACGCAGTATTTT
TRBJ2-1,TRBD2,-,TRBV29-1,CSVEGGLAEQFYNEQFF,TGCAGCGTTGAAGGAGGGCTAGCGGAACAGTTCTACAATGAGCAGTTCTTC
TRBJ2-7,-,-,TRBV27,CASSHRVTYEQYF,TGTGCCAGCTCACACAGGGTGACCTACGAGCAGTACTTC
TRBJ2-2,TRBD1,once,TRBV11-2,CASSLVGTGLNTGELFF,TGTGCCAGCAGCTTAGTAGGGACAGGTTTGAACACCGGGGAGCTGTTTTTT
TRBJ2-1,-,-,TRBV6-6,CASSRSGEQFF,TGTGCCAGCAGTAGATCGGGAGAGCAGTTCTTC
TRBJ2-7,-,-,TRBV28,CASSSEEGRNEQYF,TGTGCCAGCAGTTCAGAGGAGGGGCGGAACGAGCAGTACTTC
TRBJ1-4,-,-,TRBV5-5,CASSLDRAPATNEKLFF,TGTGCCAGCAGCTTGGACAGGGCCCCGGCAACTAATGAAAAACTGTTTTTT
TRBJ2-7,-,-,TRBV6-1,CASSEGPAYEQYF,TGTGCCAGCAGTGAAGGTCCAGCCTACGAGCAGTACTTC
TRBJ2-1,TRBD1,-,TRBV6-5,CASSWDSNNEQFF,TGTGCCAGCAGTTGGGACAGTAACAATGAGCAGTTCTTC
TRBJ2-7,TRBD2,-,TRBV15,CATSRAPLAGSYEQYF,TGTGCCACCAGCAGAGCCCCACTAGCGGGGTCCTACGAGCAGTACTTC
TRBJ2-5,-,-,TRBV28,CASSLSEETQYF,TGTGCCAGCAGTTTATCTGAAGAGACCCAGTACTTC
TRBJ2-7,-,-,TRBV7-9,CASSLGQVASYEQYF,TGTGCCAGCAGCTTAGGACAGGTCGCGTCCTACGAGCAGTACTTC